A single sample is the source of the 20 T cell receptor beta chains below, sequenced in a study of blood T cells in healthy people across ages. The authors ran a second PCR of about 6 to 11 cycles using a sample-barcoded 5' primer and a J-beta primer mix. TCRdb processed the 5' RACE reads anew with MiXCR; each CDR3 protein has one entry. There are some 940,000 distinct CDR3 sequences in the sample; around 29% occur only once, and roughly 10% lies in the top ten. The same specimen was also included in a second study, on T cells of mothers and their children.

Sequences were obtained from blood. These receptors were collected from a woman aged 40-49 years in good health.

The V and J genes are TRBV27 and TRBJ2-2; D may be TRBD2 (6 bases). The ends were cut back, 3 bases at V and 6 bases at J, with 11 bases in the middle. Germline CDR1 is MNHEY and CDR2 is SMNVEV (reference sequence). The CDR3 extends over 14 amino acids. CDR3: CASSFHGSSGELFF. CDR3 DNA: TGTGCCAGCAGTTTTCACGGGAGCTCCGGGGAGCTGTTTTTT.

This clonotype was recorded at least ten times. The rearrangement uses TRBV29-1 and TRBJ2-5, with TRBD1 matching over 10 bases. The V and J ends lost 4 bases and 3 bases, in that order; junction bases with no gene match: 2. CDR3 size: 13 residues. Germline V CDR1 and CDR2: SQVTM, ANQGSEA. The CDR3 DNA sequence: TGCAGCGTTGTCGGGACAGGGGAAGAGACCCAGTACTTC. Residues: CSVVGTGEETQYF.

The CDR3 DNA follows: TGCGCCAGCAGCCAAAGCCCACAGGGGGCCTGCGACGAGCAGTACTTC. It yields the protein CASSQSPQGACDEQYF. The V call is TRBV4-3, the J call TRBJ2-7; TRBD1 aligns across 9 bases. This CDR3 spans 16 amino acids. The V segment lost 2 bases and the J segment 5 bases; nucleotides outside the gene matches: 10. Looked up from germline, CDR1 is LGHNA and CDR2 is YSLEER.

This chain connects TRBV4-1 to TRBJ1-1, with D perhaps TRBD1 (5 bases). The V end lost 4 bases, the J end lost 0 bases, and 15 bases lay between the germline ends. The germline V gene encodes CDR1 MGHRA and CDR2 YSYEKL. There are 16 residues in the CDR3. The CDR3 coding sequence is TGCGCCAGCAGCCTCCCCCGGGGCCAGCTGAACACTGAAGCTTTCTTT. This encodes CASSLPRGQLNTEAFF.

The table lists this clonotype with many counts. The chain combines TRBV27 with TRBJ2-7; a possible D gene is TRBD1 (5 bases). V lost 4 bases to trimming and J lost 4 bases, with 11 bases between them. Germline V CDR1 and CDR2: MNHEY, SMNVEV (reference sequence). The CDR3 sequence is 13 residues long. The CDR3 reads CASSWTSQYEQYF. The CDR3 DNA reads TGTGCCAGCAGTTGGACATCTCAGTACGAGCAGTACTTC.

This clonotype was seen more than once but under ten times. The DNA for the CDR3 is TGTGCCGTCTGGGACCGGGGCGAGACCCAGTACTTC. Translating it yields CAVWDRGETQYF. The chain uses TRBV10-3 and TRBJ2-5; D tentatively fits TRBD1 or TRBD2 (5 bases each). Germline V gene sequence: CDR1 ENHRY, CDR2 SYGVKD. CDR3 length: 12 residues. Trimming left V 11 bases short and J 5 bases short, with 15 bases between.

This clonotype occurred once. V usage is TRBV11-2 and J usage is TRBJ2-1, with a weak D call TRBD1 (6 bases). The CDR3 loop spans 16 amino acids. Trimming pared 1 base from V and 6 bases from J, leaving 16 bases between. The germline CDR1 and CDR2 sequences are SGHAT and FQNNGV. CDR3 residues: CASSLVRKGDPNEQFF. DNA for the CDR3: TGTGCCAGCAGCTTAGTCCGGAAGGGGGACCCCAATGAGCAGTTCTTC.

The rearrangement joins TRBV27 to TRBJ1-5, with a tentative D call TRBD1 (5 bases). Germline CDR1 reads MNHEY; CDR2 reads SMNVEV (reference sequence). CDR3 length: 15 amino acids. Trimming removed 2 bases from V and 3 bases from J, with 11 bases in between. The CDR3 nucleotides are TGTGCCAGCAGTTTAAGCTGGGGCACCAATCAGCCCCAGCATTTT. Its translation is CASSLSWGTNQPQHF.

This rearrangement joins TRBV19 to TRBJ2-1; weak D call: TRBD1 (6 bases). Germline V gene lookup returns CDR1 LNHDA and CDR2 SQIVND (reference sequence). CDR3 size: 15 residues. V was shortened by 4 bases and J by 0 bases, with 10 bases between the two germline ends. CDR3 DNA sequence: TGTGCCAGTAGTAAACAGGGTCGCTCCTACAATGAGCAGTTCTTC. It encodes CASSKQGRSYNEQFF.

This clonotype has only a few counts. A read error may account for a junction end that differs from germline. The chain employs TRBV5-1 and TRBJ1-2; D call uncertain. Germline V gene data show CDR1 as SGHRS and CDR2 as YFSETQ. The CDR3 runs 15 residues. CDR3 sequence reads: CASSLQPDVNYGCTF. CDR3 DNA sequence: TGCGCCAGCAGCTTGCAGCCCGATGTTAACTATGGCTGCACCTTC. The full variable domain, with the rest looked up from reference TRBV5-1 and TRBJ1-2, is KAGVTQTPRYLIKTRGQQVTLSCSPISGHRSVSWYQQTPGQGLQFLFEYFSETQRNKGNFPGRFSGRQFSNSRSEMNVSTLELGDSALYLCASSLQPDVNYGCTFGSGTRLTVV.

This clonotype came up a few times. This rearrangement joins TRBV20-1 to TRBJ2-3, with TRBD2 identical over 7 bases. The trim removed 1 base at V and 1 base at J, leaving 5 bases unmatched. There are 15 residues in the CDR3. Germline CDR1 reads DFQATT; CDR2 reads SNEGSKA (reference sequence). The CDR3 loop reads CSARGAGEGTDTQYF. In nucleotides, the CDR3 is TGCAGTGCTAGAGGCGCGGGGGAGGGCACAGATACGCAGTATTTT.

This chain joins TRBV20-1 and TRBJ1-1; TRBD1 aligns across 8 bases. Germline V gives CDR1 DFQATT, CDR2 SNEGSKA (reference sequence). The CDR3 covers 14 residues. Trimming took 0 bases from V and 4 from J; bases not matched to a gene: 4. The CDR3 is CSARDWQGATEAFF. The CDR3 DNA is TGCAGTGCTAGAGATTGGCAGGGGGCCACTGAAGCTTTCTTT.

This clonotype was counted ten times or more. CDR3 protein: CASSVTGQSYEQYF. The CDR3 region has the DNA TGTGCCAGCAGCGTAACGGGACAGTCCTACGAGCAGTACTTC. V usage is TRBV9 and J usage is TRBJ2-7; TRBD1 matches 7 bases. The germline CDR1 and CDR2 sequences are SGDLS and YYNGEE. J gave up 1 base and V 1 base, and 2 bases lay outside the gene matches. This CDR3 comprises 14 residues.

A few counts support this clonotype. The CDR3 DNA reads as TGTGCCAGCAGCTTAGGGGGGGTAACCTACAATGAGCAGTTCTTC. This codes for CASSLGGVTYNEQFF. This chain links TRBV7-8 with TRBJ2-1; D may be TRBD2 (6 bases). Germline CDR1 and CDR2: SGHVS and FQNEAQ. Trimming took off 1 base at V and 2 bases at J, with 9 bases between the two ends. The CDR3 consists of 15 residues.

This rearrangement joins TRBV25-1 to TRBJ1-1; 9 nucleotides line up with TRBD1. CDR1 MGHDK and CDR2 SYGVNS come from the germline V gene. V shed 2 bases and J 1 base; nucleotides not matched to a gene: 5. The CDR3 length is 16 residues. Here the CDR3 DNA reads TGTGCCAGCAGTGAACGATGGGACAGGGCGAACACTGAAGCTTTCTTT. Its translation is CASSERWDRANTEAFF.

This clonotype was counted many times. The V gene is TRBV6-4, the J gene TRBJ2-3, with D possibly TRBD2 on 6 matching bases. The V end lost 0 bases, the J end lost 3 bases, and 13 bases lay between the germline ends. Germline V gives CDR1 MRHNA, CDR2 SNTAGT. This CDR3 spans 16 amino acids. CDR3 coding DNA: TGTGCCAGCAGTGACTCGGGGCGGGGTGATACAGATACGCAGTATTTT. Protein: CASSDSGRGDTDTQYF.

The CDR3 DNA reads TGTGCCAGCAAGACCTCGGGACTGTACACAGATACGCAGTATTTT. It yields the protein CASKTSGLYTDTQYF. The chain joins TRBV7-9 to TRBJ2-3; possibly TRBD2 for D (6 bases). The CDR3 length is 15 residues. Germline CDR1 reads SEHNR; CDR2 reads FQNEAQ (reference sequence). The ends were cut back, 7 bases at V and 2 bases at J, with 16 bases in the middle. Complete variable domain (other parts from reference TRBV7-9 and TRBJ2-3): DTGVSQNPRHKITKRGQNVTFRCDPISEHNRLYWYRQTLGQGPEFLTYFQNEAQLEKSRLLSDRFSAERPKGSFSTLEIQRTEQGDSAMYLCASKTSGLYTDTQYFGPGTRLTVL.

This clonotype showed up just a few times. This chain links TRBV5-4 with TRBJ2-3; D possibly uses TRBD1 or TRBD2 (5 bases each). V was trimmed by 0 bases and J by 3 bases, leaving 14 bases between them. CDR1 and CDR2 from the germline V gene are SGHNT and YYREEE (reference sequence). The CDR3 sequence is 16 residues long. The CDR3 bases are TGTGCCAGCAGCTTGGCCGGGGCTAGAGAAACAGATACGCAGTATTTT. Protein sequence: CASSLAGARETDTQYF.

The CDR3 spells CARTQGVYLPLHF. Here the CDR3 DNA reads TGTGCCAGGACCCAGGGGGTGTATTTACCCCTCCACTTT. The V call is TRBV6-6, the J call TRBJ1-6, with TRBD1 identical over 7 bases. The CDR3 is made up of 13 amino acids. Germline V gene data show CDR1 as MNHNY and CDR2 as SVGAGI (reference sequence). Unmatched junction bases numbered 11, after V lost 9 bases and J lost 12 bases.

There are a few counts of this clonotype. CDR3 coding DNA: TGTGCCAGCAGCCAAAACAGGAATACCGGTGAAAAACTGTTTTTT. Its translation is CASSQNRNTGEKLFF. This chain uses TRBV7-2 with TRBJ1-4; tentative D call: TRBD1 (5 bases). The CDR3 sequence is 15 residues long. Germline values: CDR1 SGHTA, CDR2 FQGNSA. The germline V and J ends were trimmed by 5 bases and 7 bases, with 17 bases remaining between them.